This paragraph reports one T cell receptor beta chain. No antigen is known for it. One base away there is no much larger clone; base qualities are not given. The CDR3 regions of human TCRbeta chains were subjected to immunosequencing. Under the source paper's analysis protocol: TCRs in the repertoires were compared against a reference library of SARS-CoV-2-specific TCRs that had been generated with the MIRA antigen-specificity platform. Breadth meant the fraction of unique TCRs that were SARS-CoV-2-associated, whereas depth meant the fraction of total T cells that were SARS-CoV-2-associated. Each spike-specific TCR was assigned to its reactive spike region and to a CD4 or CD8 class using the MIRA data. Log10-transformed breadth and depth values were compared by one-way ANOVA with Sidak's multiple comparisons tests. Sourced from immuneACCESS, this table was stored by TCRdb with only in-frame sequences that have V and J called. A share of the clones is absent; for the studies checked, an unresolved V gene accounts for under half, and the remainder has no known explanation. Clone size and the V and J calls come from that table; the DNA yielded D and trimming. This sample is represented by about 110,000 clones; roughly 90% of them were singletons. The ten largest clones take up 5% to 5.5% of the sample.

The data were obtained in a study of T cell responses to AZD1222 COVID-19 vaccine (dated by TCRdb to the early 2020s). About the investigation overall: Because spike-specific TCR depth and breadth did not differ between the two schedules, AZD1222 recipients who got a second dose at roughly 4 weeks were pooled with those who got a second dose at roughly 12 weeks. A total of approximately 240 trial participants underwent TCR sequencing, of whom 200 to 220 received two doses of AZD1222 and about 25 received two doses of the MenACWY control vaccine. Trial participants were enrolled by age into 18-55, 56-69 and 70-plus year subgroups, with approximately 150, 30 and 60 TCR-sequenced participants respectively.

Here is what the overall study found, with its caveats: Participants were mostly white British, with more females than males. The authors suggested clonal diversity may have been underestimated. Vaccine-associated CD4 TCRs spanned the whole spike protein, with dominant responses in regions 160-218 and 743-854. Reportedly, almost half of the unique spike-specific TCRs recognized epitopes lying outside the regions that are mutated in the B.1.351 and B.1.1.7 variants. In the small 56-69-year group, the increase in depth fell short of significance, most likely because of low power. A significant rise in spike-specific TCR breadth and depth was observed after two AZD1222 doses relative to day 0 and relative to MenACWY recipients. Conclusions about previously exposed vaccinees were limited because only six or seven AZD1222 recipients were SARS-CoV-2 seropositive at baseline. Because no day 14 peak-response samples were available, the repertoires could be characterized only after the peak T cell response.

The sample's time point label, in plain terms: baseline before first vaccination. Vaccinee samples were obtained from the UK trials COV001 and COV002, which included a single-blind randomized controlled phase 2/3 trial of AZD1222 (ChAdOx1 nCoV-19) in healthy adults. Trial participant PBMC samples were collected at day 0 and day 28 after the second dose for TCRbeta chain sequencing. The CDR3 sequence holds 12 residues, the cysteine and phenylalanine included. Of all the DNA, just the CDR3 is kept, 36 bases in frame from base 1. Unmatched junction bases come to 5, with V trimmed by 5 bases and J by 11 bases.

The source was peripheral blood, collected on day 0 of AZD1222 vaccination. The clonotype was recovered from an adult in good health. The rearrangement combines TRBV12-3 or TRBV12-4 with TRBJ2-1; TRBD2 fits 8 bases in the junction. The DNA is TGTGCCAGCAGTCATAGCGGGGTTAAGCAGTTCTTC. This encodes CASSHSGVKQFF.